A selection of T cell receptor beta chains follows, all from one sample in a study of T cell repertoires in cytomegalovirus infection. TCRdb re-derived calls from the reads in MiXCR, one entry per CDR3 protein. The data hold under 200,000 distinct CDR3 sequences, with approximately 9.7% observed a single time. Sequenced sample: PBMCs. These receptors were collected from a human donor in good health (CMV status not recorded). Some clones in this sample may be carry-over from other donors' samples. CDR3s include the opening cysteine and the closing phenylalanine or tryptophan. D genes are given only for firm matches. Size tells how often a clone was seen (once, few, many) or the class of an expanded clone, and some rows leave it out.

clone_size	v_call	d_call	j_call	cdr3_nt	cdr3_aa
many	TRBV7-8	TRBD2	TRBJ2-1	TGTGCCAGTGTAAGCGGGGGGGCCGACAATGAGCAGTTCTTC	CASVSGGADNEQFF
NA	TRBV30	NA	TRBJ1-1	TGTGCGCTTACACGGGGGTACGAGGCTTTCTTT	CALTRGYEAFF
many	TRBV7-2	NA	TRBJ2-7	TGTGCCAGCAGCTTAGTGTACGAGCAGTACTTC	CASSLVYEQYF
many	TRBV15	TRBD1	TRBJ1-2	TGTGCCACCAGCAGAGACGATGGACAGGGGGCATGGGGCTACACCTTC	CATSRDDGQGAWGYTF
many	TRBV7-9	NA	TRBJ2-7	TGTGCCAGCAGACCCGCAACCAGCTCCGAGCAGTACTTC	CASRPATSSEQYF
NA	TRBV19	NA	TRBJ1-5	TGTGCCAGTAGTTTGGAGGGGAAGCAGCCCCAGCATTTT	CASSLEGKQPQHF
many	TRBV15	TRBD1	TRBJ2-7	TGTGCCACCAGCAGAGGGTCCAGGGGGCTCGAGCAGTACTTC	CATSRGSRGLEQYF
NA	TRBV27	TRBD1	TRBJ2-7	TGTGCCAGCAGTTTACTTCCCCCCGGGACAGGGGGAGACGAGCAGTACTTC	CASSLLPPGTGGDEQYF
few	TRBV19	TRBD2	TRBJ2-1	TGTGCCAGTAGTAGACCTCCCGGACTAGCGGGAAGGTACAATGAGCAGTTCTTC	CASSRPPGLAGRYNEQFF
many	TRBV12-3/TRBV12-4	TRBD2	TRBJ2-5	TGTGCCAGCAGTTTCCTAAAAGCGGGAGGTCAAGAGACCCAGTACTTC	CASSFLKAGGQETQYF
few	TRBV13	NA	TRBJ1-5	TGTGCCAGCAGCTCTAGACAGGTTAGCAATCAGCCCCAGCATTTT	CASSSRQVSNQPQHF
NA	TRBV29-1	TRBD1	TRBJ1-5	TGCAGCGTTTCTCCACCAACTCGGGACAGGGCTTGGCAGCCCCAGCATTTT	CSVSPPTRDRAWQPQHF
many	TRBV5-6	TRBD1	TRBJ2-7	TGTGCCAGCAGCCCGGGACAGGGGGCCTCCTACGAGCAGTACTTC	CASSPGQGASYEQYF
NA	TRBV20-1	TRBD1	TRBJ2-1	TGCAGTGCTCACCACCCGGGACAGTACAATGAGCAGTTCTTC	CSAHHPGQYNEQFF
many	TRBV7-2	TRBD1	TRBJ2-7	TGTGCCAGCAGCTTAGACCCCAGGGGGCAGGGATTAAACGAGCAGTACTTC	CASSLDPRGQGLNEQYF
few	TRBV27	TRBD2	TRBJ2-2	TGTGCCAGCAGTTTAGAGCCTTCTAGCGGGAGGTTTGACGGGGAGCTGTTTTTT	CASSLEPSSGRFDGELFF
many	TRBV7-9	NA	TRBJ1-2	TGTGCCAGCAGTCCTTTCGCTTCCAGTAACTATGGCTACACCTTC	CASSPFASSNYGYTF
many	TRBV7-6	TRBD1	TRBJ1-2	TGTGCCAGCAGCCCTCCGACAGGGCCCGGCTACACCTTC	CASSPPTGPGYTF
many	TRBV28	TRBD2	TRBJ2-3	TGTGCCAGCATCTTAGCCGGGACTAGCGGGGGCAAAGATACGCAGTATTTT	CASILAGTSGGKDTQYF
NA	TRBV5-1	NA	TRBJ2-7	TGCGCCAGCAGGGGGTCTATCATCGCCCCCTACGAGCAGTACTTC	CASRGSIIAPYEQYF
NA	TRBV11-3	NA	TRBJ2-3	TGTGCCAGCAGCCGAGGCGGGTCTAGCACAGATACGCAGTATTTT	CASSRGGSSTDTQYF
many	TRBV19	TRBD1	TRBJ1-5	TGTGCCAGTAGTATCAAAAGTACGGGACAGTATCAGCCCCAGCATTTT	CASSIKSTGQYQPQHF
few	TRBV19	NA	TRBJ1-1	TGTGCCAGTATTCACAGCATGAACACTGAAGCTTTCTTT	CASIHSMNTEAFF
few	TRBV6-2/TRBV6-3	TRBD1	TRBJ2-7	TGTGCCAGCAGTTACGTCGGGACAGGTACCTACGAGCAGTACTTC	CASSYVGTGTYEQYF
many	TRBV19	NA	TRBJ2-7	TGTGCCAGTAGTATAATGGAGGGGGACTACGAGCAGTACTTC	CASSIMEGDYEQYF
many	TRBV7-2	NA	TRBJ1-3	TGTGCCAGCAGCTTGGGAGGGGCTGGAAACACCATATATTTT	CASSLGGAGNTIYF
many	TRBV7-2	NA	TRBJ1-5	TGTGCCAGCAGCCTAGAGACAGGTTCAAATCAGCCCCAGCATTTT	CASSLETGSNQPQHF
NA	TRBV7-2	NA	TRBJ2-2	TGTGCCAGCAGCTTTAAGTCCGGGGAGCTGTTTTTT	CASSFKSGELFF
few	TRBV5-6	NA	TRBJ2-2	TGTGCCAGCAGGCTCGGCGGAGTGTACACCGGGGAGCTGTTTTTT	CASRLGGVYTGELFF
many	TRBV20-1	TRBD2	TRBJ2-3	TGCAGTGCTAGTTTCCTAGCGGGGGCATCTAGCACAGATACGCAGTATTTT	CSASFLAGASSTDTQYF
NA	TRBV6-6	NA	TRBJ2-7	TGTGCCAGCAGTTACAGGGTAGAAGAGCAGTACTTC	CASSYRVEEQYF
NA	TRBV6-2/TRBV6-3	NA	TRBJ2-7	TGTGCCAGCAACACAACCGGCCTTAACGGCTTCTACGAGCAGTACTTC	CASNTTGLNGFYEQYF
many	TRBV20-1	NA	TRBJ2-2	TGCAGTGCTAGAGAAAGGGGGAGTTCCACCGGGGAGCTGTTTTTT	CSARERGSSTGELFF
many	TRBV19	TRBD1	TRBJ1-1	TGTGCCAGTAGTCCGAGACAGGGGGCGCGGACTGAAGCTTTCTTT	CASSPRQGARTEAFF
few	TRBV7-9	TRBD1	TRBJ2-7	TGTGCCAGCAGATCGTCCGGGACAGAGTTGAAAGAGCAGTACTTC	CASRSSGTELKEQYF
many	TRBV29-1	NA	TRBJ2-3	TGCAGCGTTGAGAGAAGCGGACCCAGCACAGATACGCAGTATTTT	CSVERSGPSTDTQYF
many	TRBV7-2	TRBD2	TRBJ2-2	TGTGCCAGCAGCCGACTAGCGGGAGGGCCCAAATCCACCGGGGAGCTGTTTTTT	CASSRLAGGPKSTGELFF
many	TRBV7-2	NA	TRBJ1-6	TGTGCCAGCAGCTTAGCGACCGATTCACCCCTCCACTTT	CASSLATDSPLHF
many	TRBV12-3/TRBV12-4	TRBD2	TRBJ2-7	TGTGCCAGCAGTTCCCTGGGGAATAGCGGGAACCCCTACGAGCAGTACTTC	CASSSLGNSGNPYEQYF
NA	TRBV28	TRBD2	TRBJ2-2	TGTGCCAGCAGAAAAAATACCGGACTAGCGGGAGTAACCGGGGAGCTGTTTTTT	CASRKNTGLAGVTGELFF
many	TRBV18	NA	TRBJ2-7	TGTGCCAGCTCACCTGACCAATTCCGGGACATATCCTACGAGCAGTACTTC	CASSPDQFRDISYEQYF
few	TRBV4-3	NA	TRBJ1-2	TGCGCCAGCAGCCAACCGGGGGTTGTCTATGGCTACACCTTC	CASSQPGVVYGYTF
NA	TRBV28	NA	TRBJ1-5	TGTGCCAGCAGTTTGAGGGGGAACAATCAGCCCCAGCATTTT	CASSLRGNNQPQHF
few	TRBV28	TRBD1	TRBJ2-7	TGTGCCACCAAAATCCGGGACAGCTCCTACGAGCAGTACTTC	CATKIRDSSYEQYF
many	TRBV7-2	NA	TRBJ1-4	TGTGCCAGCAGCTTAGACGGGCTACCTAATGAAAAACTGTTTTTT	CASSLDGLPNEKLFF
NA	TRBV14	NA	TRBJ1-1	TGTGCCAGCAGCCACAGTGGGGCAGTTGAAGCTTTCTTT	CASSHSGAVEAFF
many	TRBV6-4	TRBD2	TRBJ2-1	TGTGCCAGCAGTGACTTTAGCGGGAGGTCTTACAATGAGCAGTTCTTC	CASSDFSGRSYNEQFF
many	TRBV28	NA	TRBJ1-1	TGTGCCAGCAGTTTGCGTGGGATCGGCGAGGGCACTGAAGCTTTCTTT	CASSLRGIGEGTEAFF
NA	TRBV12-3/TRBV12-4	TRBD2	TRBJ2-3	TGTGCCAGCAGTCCATCCCGGGACTACAGCACAGATACGCAGTATTTT	CASSPSRDYSTDTQYF
many	TRBV7-6	NA	TRBJ2-3	TGTGCCAGCAGCGCAAAAACAGGCACAGATACGCAGTATTTT	CASSAKTGTDTQYF
many	TRBV7-9	NA	TRBJ1-2	TGTGCCAGCAGCCCACTGGACGCAAGCTACACCTTC	CASSPLDASYTF
NA	TRBV7-8	NA	TRBJ1-5	TGTGCCAGCAGCTTAGAGATTGGCAATCAGCCCCAGCATTTT	CASSLEIGNQPQHF
NA	TRBV29-1	NA	TRBJ2-5	TGCAGCGTTTCTACAGGGTTAGAGACCCAGTACTTC	CSVSTGLETQYF